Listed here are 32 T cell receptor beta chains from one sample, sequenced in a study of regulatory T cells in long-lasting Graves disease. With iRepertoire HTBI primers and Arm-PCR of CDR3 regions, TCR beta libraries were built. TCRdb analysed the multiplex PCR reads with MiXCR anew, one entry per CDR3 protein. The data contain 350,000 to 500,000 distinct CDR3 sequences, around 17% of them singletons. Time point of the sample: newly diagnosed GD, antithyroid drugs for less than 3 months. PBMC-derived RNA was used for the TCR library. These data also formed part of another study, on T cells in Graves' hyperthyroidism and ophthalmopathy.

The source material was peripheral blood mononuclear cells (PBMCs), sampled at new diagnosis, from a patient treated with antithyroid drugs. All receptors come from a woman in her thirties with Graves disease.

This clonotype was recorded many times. The CDR3 DNA is TGCGCCAGCAGCCACGACGTGGGAACCTACAATGAGCAGTTCTTC. Translating it yields CASSHDVGTYNEQFF. V usage is TRBV5-1 and J usage is TRBJ2-1; D unclear. CDR1 and CDR2 from the germline V gene are SGHRS and YFSETQ. Trimming removed 4 bases at V and 2 bases at J, with 13 bases between. This CDR3 comprises 15 residues. Full variable domain (remainder filled in from reference TRBV5-1 and TRBJ2-1): KAGVTQTPRYLIKTRGQQVTLSCSPISGHRSVSWYQQTPGQGLQFLFEYFSETQRNKGNFPGRFSGRQFSNSRSEMNVSTLELGDSALYLCASSHDVGTYNEQFFGPGTRLTVL.

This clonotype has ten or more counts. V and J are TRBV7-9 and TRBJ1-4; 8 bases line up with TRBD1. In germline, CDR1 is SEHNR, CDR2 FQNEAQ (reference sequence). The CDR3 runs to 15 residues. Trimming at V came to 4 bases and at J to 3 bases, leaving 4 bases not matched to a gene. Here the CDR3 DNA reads TGTGCCAGCAGCTCAAGACAGGGGTCTAATGAAAAACTGTTTTTT. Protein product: CASSSRQGSNEKLFF.

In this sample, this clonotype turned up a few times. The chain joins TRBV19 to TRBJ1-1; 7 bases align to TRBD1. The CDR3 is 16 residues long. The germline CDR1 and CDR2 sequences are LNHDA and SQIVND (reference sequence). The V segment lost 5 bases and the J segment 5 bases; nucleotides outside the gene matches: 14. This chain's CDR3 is CASSPPRQGRNTEAFF. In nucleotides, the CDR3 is TGTGCCAGTAGTCCCCCCCGACAGGGTAGGAATACTGAAGCTTTCTTT. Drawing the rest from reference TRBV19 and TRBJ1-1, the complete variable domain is DGGITQSPKYLFRKEGQNVTLSCEQNLNHDAMYWYRQDPGQGLRLIYYSQIVNDFQKGDIAEGYSVSREKKESFPLTVTSAQKNPTAFYLCASSPPRQGRNTEAFFGQGTRLTVV.

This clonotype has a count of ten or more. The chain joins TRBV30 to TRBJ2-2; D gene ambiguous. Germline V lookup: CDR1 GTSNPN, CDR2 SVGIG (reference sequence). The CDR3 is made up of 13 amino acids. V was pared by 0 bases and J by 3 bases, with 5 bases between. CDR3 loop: CAWSVSDTGELFF. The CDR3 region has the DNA TGTGCCTGGAGTGTGTCGGACACCGGGGAGCTGTTTTTT.

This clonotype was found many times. The CDR3 spells CASRSTRDTNPLYF. The CDR3 nucleotides are TGTGCCAGCAGATCAACCCGGGACACCAATCCCTTGTACTTC. The chain combines TRBV6-1 with TRBJ2-7; TRBD1 might be the D (6 bases). Germline values: CDR1 MNHNS, CDR2 SASEGT. V was cut by 6 bases and J by 12 bases, with 24 bases left in between. CDR3 length equals 14 residues.

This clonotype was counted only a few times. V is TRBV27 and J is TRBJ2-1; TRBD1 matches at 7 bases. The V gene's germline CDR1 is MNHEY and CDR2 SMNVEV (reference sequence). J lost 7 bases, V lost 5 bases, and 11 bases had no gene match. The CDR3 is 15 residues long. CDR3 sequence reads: CASSRQGPPGNEQFF. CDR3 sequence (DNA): TGTGCCAGCAGTCGACAGGGACCGCCGGGGAATGAGCAGTTCTTC.

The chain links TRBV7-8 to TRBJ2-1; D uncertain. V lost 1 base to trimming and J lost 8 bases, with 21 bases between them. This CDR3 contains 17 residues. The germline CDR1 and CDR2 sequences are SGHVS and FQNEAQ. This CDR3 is CASSLGPAGYDDDEQFF. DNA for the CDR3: TGTGCCAGCAGCTTAGGCCCGGCCGGGTATGACGATGATGAGCAGTTCTTC.

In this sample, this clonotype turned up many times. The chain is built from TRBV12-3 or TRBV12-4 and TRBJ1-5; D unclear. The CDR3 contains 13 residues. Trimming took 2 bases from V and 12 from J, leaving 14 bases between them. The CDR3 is CASSLSSDTHQHF. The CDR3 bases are TGTGCCAGCAGTTTATCGTCGGATACTCACCAGCATTTT.

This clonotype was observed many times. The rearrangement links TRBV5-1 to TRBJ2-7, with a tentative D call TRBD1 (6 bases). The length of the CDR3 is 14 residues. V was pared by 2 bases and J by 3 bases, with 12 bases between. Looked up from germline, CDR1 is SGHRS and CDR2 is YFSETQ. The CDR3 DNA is TGCGCCAGCAGCTTCAACCTACAGGGCTACGAGCAGTACTTC. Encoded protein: CASSFNLQGYEQYF.

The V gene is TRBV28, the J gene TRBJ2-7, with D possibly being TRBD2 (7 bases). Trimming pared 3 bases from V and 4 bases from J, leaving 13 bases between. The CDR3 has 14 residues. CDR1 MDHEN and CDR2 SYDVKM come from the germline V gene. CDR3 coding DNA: TGTGCCAGCAGTTTCGGGGGGCGTTTTTACGAGCAGTACTTC. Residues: CASSFGGRFYEQYF.

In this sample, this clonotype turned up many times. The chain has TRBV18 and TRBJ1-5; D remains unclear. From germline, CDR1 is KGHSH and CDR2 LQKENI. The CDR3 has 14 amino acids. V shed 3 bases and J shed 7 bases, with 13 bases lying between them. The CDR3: CASSPGEGGQPQHF. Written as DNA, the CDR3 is TGTGCCAGCTCACCTGGGGAGGGAGGGCAGCCCCAGCATTTT. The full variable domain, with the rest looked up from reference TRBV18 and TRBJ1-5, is NAGVMQNPRHLVRRRGQEARLRCSPMKGHSHVYWYRQLPEEGLKFMVYLQKENIIDESGMPKERFSAEFPKEGPSILRIQQVVRGDSAAYFCASSPGEGGQPQHFGDGTRLSIL.

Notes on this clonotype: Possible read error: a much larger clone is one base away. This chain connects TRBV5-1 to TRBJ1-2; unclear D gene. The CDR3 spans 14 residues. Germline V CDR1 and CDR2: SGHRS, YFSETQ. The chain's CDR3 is CACSLEGQPYGYTF. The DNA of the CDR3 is TGCGCCTGCAGCTTGGAGGGCCAGCCCTATGGCTACACCTTC.

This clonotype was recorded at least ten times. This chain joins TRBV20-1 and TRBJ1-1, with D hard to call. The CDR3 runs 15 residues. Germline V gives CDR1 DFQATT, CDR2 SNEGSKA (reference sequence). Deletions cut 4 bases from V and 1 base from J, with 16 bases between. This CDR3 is CSAKKTVRRNTEAFF. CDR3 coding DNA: TGCAGTGCTAAAAAAACAGTGAGACGGAACACTGAAGCTTTCTTT.

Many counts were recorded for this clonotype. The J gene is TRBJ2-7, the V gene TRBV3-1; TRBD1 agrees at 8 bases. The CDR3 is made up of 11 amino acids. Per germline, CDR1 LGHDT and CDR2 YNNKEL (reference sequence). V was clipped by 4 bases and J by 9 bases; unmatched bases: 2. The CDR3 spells CASSPGGWQYF. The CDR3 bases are TGTGCCAGCAGCCCAGGGGGCTGGCAGTACTTC.

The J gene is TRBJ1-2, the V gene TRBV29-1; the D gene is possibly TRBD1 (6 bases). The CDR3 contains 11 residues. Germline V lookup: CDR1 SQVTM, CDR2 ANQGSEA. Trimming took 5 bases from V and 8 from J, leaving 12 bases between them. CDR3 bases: TGCAGCGTTCCCAGACAGGAAGGCTACACCTTC. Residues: CSVPRQEGYTF.

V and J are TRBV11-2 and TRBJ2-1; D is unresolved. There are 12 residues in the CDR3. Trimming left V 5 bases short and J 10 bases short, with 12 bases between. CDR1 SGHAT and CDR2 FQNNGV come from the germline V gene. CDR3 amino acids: CASSPTGPEQFF. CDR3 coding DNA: TGTGCCAGCAGCCCTACCGGACCCGAGCAGTTCTTC.

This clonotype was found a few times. CDR3 residues: CASSVGLSGNYEQYF. The CDR3, as DNA: TGTGCCAGCAGCGTAGGTCTTAGCGGGAACTACGAGCAGTACTTC. The chain recombines TRBV9 with TRBJ2-7; 8 bases agree with TRBD2. Germline V gene lookup returns CDR1 SGDLS and CDR2 YYNGEE. Trimming at V came to 0 bases and at J to 3 bases, leaving 5 bases not matched to a gene. The CDR3 loop spans 15 amino acids.

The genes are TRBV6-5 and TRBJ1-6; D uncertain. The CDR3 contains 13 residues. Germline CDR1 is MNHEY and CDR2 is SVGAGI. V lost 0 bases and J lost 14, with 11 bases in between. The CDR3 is CASSYSAHTTLHF. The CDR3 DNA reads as TGTGCCAGCAGTTACTCCGCCCATACGACCCTCCACTTT.

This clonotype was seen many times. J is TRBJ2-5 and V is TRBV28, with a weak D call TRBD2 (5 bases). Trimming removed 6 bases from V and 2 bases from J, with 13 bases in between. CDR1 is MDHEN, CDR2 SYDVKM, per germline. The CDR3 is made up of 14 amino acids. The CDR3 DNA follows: TGTGCCAGCAGCTCCCCCGGACTGCAAGAGACCCAGTACTTC. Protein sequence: CASSSPGLQETQYF.

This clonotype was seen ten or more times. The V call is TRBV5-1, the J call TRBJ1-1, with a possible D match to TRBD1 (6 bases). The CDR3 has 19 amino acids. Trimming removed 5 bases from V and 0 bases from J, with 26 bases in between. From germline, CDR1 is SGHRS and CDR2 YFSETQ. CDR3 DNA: TGCGCCAGCAGACTCAAAACAGGGATGGGAGGTGGCATGAACACTGAAGCTTTCTTT. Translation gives CASRLKTGMGGGMNTEAFF.

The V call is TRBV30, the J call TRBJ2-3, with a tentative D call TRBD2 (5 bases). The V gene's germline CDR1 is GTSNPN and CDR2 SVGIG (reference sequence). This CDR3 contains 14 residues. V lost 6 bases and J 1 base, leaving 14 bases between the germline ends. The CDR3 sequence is CACGGPSRTDTQYF. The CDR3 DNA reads TGTGCCTGTGGCGGGCCGTCCCGCACAGATACGCAGTATTTT.

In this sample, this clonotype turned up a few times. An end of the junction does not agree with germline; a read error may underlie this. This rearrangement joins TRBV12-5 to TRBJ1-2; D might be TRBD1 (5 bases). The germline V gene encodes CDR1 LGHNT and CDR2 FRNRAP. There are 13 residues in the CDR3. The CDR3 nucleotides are TGTGCTAGTGGGTTGGGACTGGGAAATGGCTACACCTTC. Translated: CASGLGLGNGYTF.

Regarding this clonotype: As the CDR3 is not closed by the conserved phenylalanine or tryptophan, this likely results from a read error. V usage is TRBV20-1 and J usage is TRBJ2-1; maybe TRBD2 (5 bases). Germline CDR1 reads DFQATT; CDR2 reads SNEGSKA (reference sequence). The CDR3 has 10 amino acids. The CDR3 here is CSAAFNEQFL. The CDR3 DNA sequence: TGCTCAGCGGCGTTCAATGAGCAGTTCCTC.

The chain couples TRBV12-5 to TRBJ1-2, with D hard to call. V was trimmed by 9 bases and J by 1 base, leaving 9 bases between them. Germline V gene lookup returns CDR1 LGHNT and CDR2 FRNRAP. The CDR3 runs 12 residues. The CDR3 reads CASAGSNYGYTF. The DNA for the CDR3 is TGTGCTAGCGCTGGGAGTAACTATGGCTACACCTTC.

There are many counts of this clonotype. The CDR3 bases are TGCAGTGCTAGCTTTGATGCAACTAATGAAAAACTGTTTTTT. Its protein product is CSASFDATNEKLFF. The J gene is TRBJ1-4, the V gene TRBV20-1; D not certain. The CDR3 has 14 amino acids. V was trimmed by 3 bases and J by 0 bases, leaving 8 bases between them. CDR1 is DFQATT and CDR2 is SNEGSKA in the germline V gene (reference sequence).

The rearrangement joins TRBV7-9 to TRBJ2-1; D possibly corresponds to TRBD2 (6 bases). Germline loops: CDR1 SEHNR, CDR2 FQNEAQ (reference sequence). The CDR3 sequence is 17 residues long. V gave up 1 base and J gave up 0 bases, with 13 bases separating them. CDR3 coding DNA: TGTGCCAGCAGCTTAGGGGGGGACTCTCGCTCCTACAATGAGCAGTTCTTC. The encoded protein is CASSLGGDSRSYNEQFF. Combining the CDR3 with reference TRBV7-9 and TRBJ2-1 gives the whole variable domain DTGVSQNPRHKITKRGQNVTFRCDPISEHNRLYWYRQTLGQGPEFLTYFQNEAQLEKSRLLSDRFSAERPKGSFSTLEIQRTEQGDSAMYLCASSLGGDSRSYNEQFFGPGTRLTVL.

In DNA, the CDR3 is TGTGCCAGCAGCTTAAGGGCCCCTACAGCGGGGGACACAGATACGCAGTATTTT. It is translated as CASSLRAPTAGDTDTQYF. The chain employs TRBV7-3 and TRBJ2-3; TRBD2 matches 8 bases. Germline V gene lookup returns CDR1 SGHTA and CDR2 FQGTGA. V gave up 1 base and J gave up 2 bases; unmatched junction bases: 11. CDR3 length: 18 amino acids.

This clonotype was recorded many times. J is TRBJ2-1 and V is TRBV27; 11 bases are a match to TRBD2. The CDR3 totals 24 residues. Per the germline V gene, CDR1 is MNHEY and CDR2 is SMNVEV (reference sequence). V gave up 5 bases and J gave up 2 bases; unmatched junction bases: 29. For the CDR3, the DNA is TGTGCCAGCAGTCTCACCTCAGCTGCGGGGCCCTCCGGGACTAGCGGCCCCCCCTACAATGAGCAGTTCTTC. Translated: CASSLTSAAGPSGTSGPPYNEQFF.

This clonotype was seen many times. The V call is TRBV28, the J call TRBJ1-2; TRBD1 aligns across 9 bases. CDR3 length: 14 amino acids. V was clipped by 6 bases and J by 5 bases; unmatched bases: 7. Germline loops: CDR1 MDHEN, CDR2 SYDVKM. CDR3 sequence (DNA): TGTGCCAGCAGCCTCCGGGACAGGGAGTATGGCTACACCTTC. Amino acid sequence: CASSLRDREYGYTF.

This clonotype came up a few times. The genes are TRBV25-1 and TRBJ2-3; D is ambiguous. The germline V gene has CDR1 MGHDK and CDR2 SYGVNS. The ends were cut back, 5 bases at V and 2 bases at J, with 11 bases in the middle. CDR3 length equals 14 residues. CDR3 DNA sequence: TGTGCCAGCAGTCAGTGGTCAACCACAGATACGCAGTATTTT. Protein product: CASSQWSTTDTQYF.

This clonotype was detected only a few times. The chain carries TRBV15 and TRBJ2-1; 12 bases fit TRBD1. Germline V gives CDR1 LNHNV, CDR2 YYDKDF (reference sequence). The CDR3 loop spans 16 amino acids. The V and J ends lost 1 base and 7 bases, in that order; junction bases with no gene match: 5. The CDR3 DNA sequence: TGTGCCACCAGCAGAGGCCGGGACAGGGGGCGAAATGAGCAGTTCTTC. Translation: CATSRGRDRGRNEQFF.

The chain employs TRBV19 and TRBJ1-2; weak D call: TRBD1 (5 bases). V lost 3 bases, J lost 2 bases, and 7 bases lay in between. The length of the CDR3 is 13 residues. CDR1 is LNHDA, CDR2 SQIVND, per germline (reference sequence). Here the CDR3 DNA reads TGTGCCAGTAGTATCCAGGGAAACTATGGCTACACCTTC. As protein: CASSIQGNYGYTF.